The source of this T cell receptor (beta chain) is a study of T cells expressing NK-cell markers. UMIs were included in TCR beta cDNA generated by 5'RACE template switching. TCRdb reprocessed the 5' RACE reads and stores each CDR3 protein as one record, lacking DNA. The sample has a few hundred thousand distinct CDR3 sequences; the top ten hold around 5%. The CDR3 has 13 amino acids. Germline CDR1 is LGHNA and CDR2 is YNFKEQ. Study observations and caveats: Each of about six donors carried dominant NKG2C+ clonotypes accounting for about 1.0-8% of CD8+ T cells. Questions lingered over whether expanded NKG2C+ T cell clones were HCMV-specific. These clonotypes also led the CD3+CD56-NKG2C+ fraction in several donors.

About this clonotype: The antigen remains undetermined.

This TCR came from a man between 18 and 69 years old in good health. The chain links TRBV4-2 to TRBJ1-6. What was sequenced was blood T cells: a sorted CD56 or NKG2C T cell subset, CD4+ or CD8+ T cells, or bulk PBMC T cells (not recorded which). The CDR3 is CASSQDHNSPLHF.